These T cell receptor beta chains were read from a single sample in a study of CD8+CD57+ T cells in acquired aplastic anemia. TCRdb fed the reads into MiXCR, producing one record per CDR3 protein. The data show 150,000 to 200,000 distinct CDR3 sequences, about three fifths seen once. The sequenced sample was sorted CD4+, CD8+, or CD8+CD57+ T cells (not recorded which) from PBMCs. The source is a human donor in good health. Each CDR3 is given with its conserved first and last residue. D genes are given only for firm matches. A row's size may be missing; if present it is once, few, many or a size class.

d_gene | j_gene | abundance | v_gene | len | CDR3aa | CDR3nt
. | TRBJ2-3 | once | TRBV6-6 | 17 | CASSEPSWGPSTDTQYF | TGTGCCAGCAGTGAACCCTCGTGGGGGCCTAGCACAGATACGCAGTATTTT
TRBD1 | TRBJ1-4 | . | TRBV9 | 17 | CASSSQGGARYGEKLFF | TGTGCCAGCAGCTCTCAGGGGGGCGCGAGGTATGGTGAAAAACTGTTTTTT
. | TRBJ1-6 | . | TRBV10-2 | 13 | CASSDRNNSPLHF | TGCGCCAGCAGTGACAGAAATAATTCACCCCTCCACTTT
. | TRBJ2-3 | few | TRBV6-1 | 13 | CASSDRETDTQYF | TGTGCCAGCAGTGACAGGGAGACAGATACGCAGTATTTT
TRBD2 | TRBJ2-5 | . | TRBV7-3 | 16 | CASSVGGGSRGETQYF | TGTGCCAGCAGCGTCGGCGGGGGGTCTCGGGGGGAGACCCAGTACTTC
. | TRBJ1-6 | . | TRBV7-8 | 15 | CASSSVGTNNSPLHF | TGTGCCAGCAGCTCAGTGGGGACCAATAATTCACCCCTCCACTTT
. | TRBJ1-1 | . | TRBV2 | 13 | CASGEQGNTEAFF | TGTGCCAGCGGGGAACAGGGCAACACTGAAGCTTTCTTT
. | TRBJ2-7 | . | TRBV7-9 | 14 | CASSPWSSKAGQYF | TGTGCCAGCAGTCCCTGGTCCAGTAAGGCCGGGCAGTACTTC
. | TRBJ1-1 | . | TRBV7-2 | 11 | CASTSGTEAFF | TGTGCCAGCACCTCGGGGACTGAAGCTTTCTTT
. | TRBJ2-7 | . | TRBV12-3/TRBV12-4 | 13 | CASRLGRSYEQYF | TGTGCCAGCAGACTTGGACGGTCCTACGAGCAGTACTTC
TRBD2 | TRBJ2-1 | few | TRBV6-5 | 20 | CASSYPRTSGRMVSYNEQFF | TGTGCCAGCAGTTACCCCCGGACTAGCGGGAGGATGGTCTCCTACAATGAGCAGTTCTTC
TRBD2 | TRBJ2-2 | once | TRBV29-1 | 14 | CSVRQGLASGELFF | TGCAGCGTTCGCCAGGGACTAGCCTCCGGGGAGCTGTTTTTT
TRBD1 | TRBJ1-4 | . | TRBV2 | 16 | CASNGQEGRTNEKLFF | TGTGCCAGCAACGGACAGGAGGGTCGAACTAATGAAAAACTGTTTTTT
. | TRBJ2-1 | . | TRBV15 | 14 | CATSSGKGDNEQFF | TGTGCCACCAGCAGCGGAAAGGGAGACAATGAGCAGTTCTTC
TRBD1 | TRBJ2-7 | . | TRBV7-2 | 14 | CASSPGTGGSEQYF | TGCGCCAGCAGCCCCGGGACAGGGGGTTCCGAGCAGTACTTC
. | TRBJ1-2 | many | TRBV29-1 | 12 | CSVGQGIHGYTF | TGCAGCGTTGGGCAGGGGATCCATGGCTACACCTTC
TRBD1 | TRBJ2-5 | many | TRBV6-2/TRBV6-3 | 15 | CASSYRQGYQETQYF | TGTGCCAGCAGTTACAGACAGGGATACCAAGAGACCCAGTACTTC